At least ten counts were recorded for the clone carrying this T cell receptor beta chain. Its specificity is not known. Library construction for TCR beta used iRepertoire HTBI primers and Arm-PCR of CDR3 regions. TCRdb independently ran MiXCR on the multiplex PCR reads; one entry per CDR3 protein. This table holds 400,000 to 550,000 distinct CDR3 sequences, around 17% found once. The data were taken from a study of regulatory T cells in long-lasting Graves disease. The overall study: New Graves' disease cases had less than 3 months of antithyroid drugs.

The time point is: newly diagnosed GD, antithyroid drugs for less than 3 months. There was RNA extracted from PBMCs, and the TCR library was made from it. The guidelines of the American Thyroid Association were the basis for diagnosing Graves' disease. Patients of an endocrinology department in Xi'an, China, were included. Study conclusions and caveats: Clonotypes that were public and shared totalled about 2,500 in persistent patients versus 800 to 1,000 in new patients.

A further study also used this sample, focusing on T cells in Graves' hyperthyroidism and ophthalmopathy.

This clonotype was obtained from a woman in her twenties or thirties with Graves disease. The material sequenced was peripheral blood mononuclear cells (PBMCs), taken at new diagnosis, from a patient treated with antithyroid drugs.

For the CDR3, the DNA is TGCAGTGCTCCGGGACAGACCGAGCAGTACTTC. Translation: CSAPGQTEQYF. The V and J genes are TRBV20-1 and TRBJ2-7; 7 positions match TRBD1. The CDR3 extends over 11 amino acids. V was pared by 5 bases and J by 6 bases, with 4 bases of the junction left unmatched. Germline V lookup: CDR1 DFQATT, CDR2 SNEGSKA (reference sequence).